These 31 T cell receptor beta chains originate from one sample sequenced in a study of cytomegalovirus exposure and HLA in healthy donors. Profiling relied on immunoSEQ multiplex PCR, and the TCRdb table lists in-frame clones only, not all of them. The sample shows under 100,000 clones, around 96% of them seen only once. The sequencing input was PBMCs. Receptors were obtained from a woman under 30 in good health and CMV-seronegative.

In DNA form, the CDR3 reads TGTGCCAGCAGCGTTCCGACAGATACGCAGTATTTT. Amino acid sequence: CASSVPTDTQYF. The chain couples TRBV9 to TRBJ2-3; D gene ambiguous. Trimming took 2 bases from V and 3 from J, leaving 4 bases between them. Germline CDR1 reads SGDLS; CDR2 reads YYNGEE. The CDR3 runs to 12 residues.

This chain joins TRBV9 and TRBJ2-1, with 13 bases fitting TRBD2. Trimming removed 0 bases from V and 8 bases from J; junction bases left unmatched: 8. The CDR3 is 17 amino acids. CDR1 SGDLS and CDR2 YYNGEE come from the germline V gene. This CDR3 reads CASSVEGGLAGTHEQFF. CDR3 coding DNA: TGTGCCAGCAGCGTAGAGGGGGGACTAGCGGGAACCCATGAGCAGTTCTTC.

The chain recombines TRBV11-2 with TRBJ2-1, with 8 bases aligning to TRBD2. The CDR3 contains 15 residues. The V gene's germline CDR1 is SGHAT and CDR2 FQNNGV. The J segment lost 8 bases and the V segment lost 4 bases, leaving 10 bases of the junction unmatched. CDR3 sequence reads: CASSSLAGGFYEQFF. For the CDR3, the DNA is TGTGCCAGCAGCTCCCTGGCGGGAGGTTTTTATGAGCAGTTCTTC.

The chain carries TRBV5-6 and TRBJ2-5; the D gene is possibly TRBD1 (7 bases). The ends were cut back, 2 bases at V and 5 bases at J, with 19 bases in the middle. Germline CDR1 and CDR2: SGHDT and YYEEEE. The CDR3 has 16 residues. In DNA, the CDR3 is TGTGCCAGCAGCTTCCTGGAGGGCGCAGGGGGGGAGACCCAGTACTTC. It encodes CASSFLEGAGGETQYF.

The V and J genes are TRBV2 and TRBJ2-1; no definite D call. Germline V gene data show CDR1 as SNHLY and CDR2 as FYNNEI. The CDR3 runs 11 residues. The germline V and J ends were trimmed by 0 bases and 10 bases, with 4 bases remaining between them. DNA for the CDR3: TGTGCCAGCAGTGAAGCGGGCGAGCAGTTCTTC. Translated: CASSEAGEQFF.

The rearrangement joins TRBV13 to TRBJ2-7; tentative D call: TRBD2 (6 bases). This CDR3 contains 15 residues. CDR1 is PRHDT, CDR2 FYEKMQ, per germline (reference sequence). Trimming took 2 bases from V and 5 from J, leaving 16 bases between them. The DNA for the CDR3 is TGTGCCAGCAGCTTATCTACGGGAGTAGGGCACGAGCAGTACTTC. Translation: CASSLSTGVGHEQYF.

The V call is TRBV27, the J call TRBJ1-1; TRBD1 is a possible D gene (6 bases). The germline gives CDR1 MNHEY, CDR2 SMNVEV (reference sequence). V was cut by 5 bases and J by 5 bases, with 18 bases left in between. This CDR3 contains 15 residues. The CDR3 sequence: CASSPWGLRGTEAFF. DNA for the CDR3: TGTGCCAGCAGTCCATGGGGTCTGAGGGGGACTGAAGCTTTCTTT.

The CDR3, as DNA: TGTGCCAGCAGTTTCCCTCGGTCGGGGAATCAGCCCCAGCATTTT. Residues: CASSFPRSGNQPQHF. The rearrangement joins TRBV28 to TRBJ1-5, with unresolved D. The CDR3 consists of 15 residues. The V and J ends lost 3 bases and 4 bases respectively, with 13 bases between them. Germline assignment: CDR1 MDHEN and CDR2 SYDVKM. The entire variable domain, with the rest obtained from reference TRBV28 and TRBJ1-5, is as follows: DVKVTQSSRYLVKRTGEKVFLECVQDMDHENMFWYRQDPGLGLRLIYFSYDVKMKEKGDIPEGYSVSREKKERFSLILESASTNQTSMYLCASSFPRSGNQPQHFGDGTRLSIL.

This rearrangement joins TRBV7-9 to TRBJ2-7; 12 nucleotides agree with TRBD1. Trimming removed 3 bases from V and 5 bases from J; junction bases left unmatched: 5. The CDR3 is 15 residues long. Germline CDR1 reads SEHNR; CDR2 reads FQNEAQ (reference sequence). The CDR3 DNA sequence: TGTGCCAGCAGCTTCGGGGACAGGGGGCAGCACGAGCAGTACTTC. Translated: CASSFGDRGQHEQYF.

V and J are TRBV25-1 and TRBJ2-7, with a tentative D call TRBD2 (7 bases). Per the germline V gene, CDR1 is MGHDK and CDR2 is SYGVNS. Trimming left V 3 bases short and J 0 bases short, with 12 bases between. The CDR3 contains 15 residues. The CDR3 loop reads CASSETGGRSYEQYF. CDR3 nucleotide sequence: TGTGCCAGCAGTGAGACGGGGGGCCGCTCCTACGAGCAGTACTTC.

Note on this clone: The conserved phenylalanine or tryptophan is not found at the CDR3 terminus, so this likely reflects a read error. Because the CDR3's place on the DNA is in doubt, the DNA is left out and the CDR3 is given as listed by TCRdb. The chain combines TRBV3-1 (or the pseudogene TRBV3-2) with TRBJ2-7; the table gives TRBD1 as D, unverified against the DNA. Germline V CDR1 and CDR2: LGHDT, YNNKEL (reference sequence). The CDR3 contains 8 residues when both ends are counted. The CDR3 here is CASSPDTS.

The J gene is TRBJ1-1, the V gene TRBV19, with TRBD1 matching over 8 bases. CDR1 LNHDA and CDR2 SQIVND come from the germline V gene (reference sequence). CDR3 size: 14 residues. The V gene end was trimmed by 3 bases and the J gene end by 1 base; junction bases not matched to a gene: 1. For the CDR3, the DNA is TGTGCCAGTAGTATTACAGGGGGGAACACTGAAGCTTTCTTT. This sequence encodes CASSITGGNTEAFF.

This clone has just one count. The rearrangement joins TRBV7-6 to TRBJ2-3; possible D gene TRBD2, 6 bases. The CDR3 runs 17 residues. Germline V lookup: CDR1 SGHVS, CDR2 FNYEAQ. V was pared by 5 bases and J by 4 bases, with 22 bases between. The CDR3 DNA reads TGTGCCAGCAGCATCCCTTCCGGCGGGATTAGGGCAGATACGCAGTATTTT. Translated, it gives CASSIPSGGIRADTQYF.

The CDR3 sequence: CAGGTSGHQGTQYF. The CDR3 region has the DNA TGTGCCGGGGGGACTAGCGGCCACCAGGGTACGCAGTATTTT. V gene TRBV6-1 combines with J gene TRBJ2-3, with 11 bases aligning to TRBD2. From germline, CDR1 is MNHNS and CDR2 SASEGT. V trimming: 11 bases; J trimming: 8 bases; junction bases outside the gene matches: 12. This CDR3 comprises 14 residues.

V usage is TRBV14 and J usage is TRBJ2-7; the match to TRBD2 covers 16 bases. From germline, CDR1 is SGHDN and CDR2 FVKESK. CDR3 length equals 19 residues. V was pared by 6 bases and J by 0 bases, with 11 bases of the junction left unmatched. The CDR3 spells CASSQSPGLAGGHSYEQYF. The CDR3 DNA follows: TGTGCCAGCAGTCAAAGTCCGGGACTAGCGGGAGGGCACTCCTACGAGCAGTACTTC.

In its sample, this clone was seen once. The chain joins TRBV9 to TRBJ2-2; TRBD2 matches at 9 bases. The CDR3 has 15 amino acids. V lost 0 bases to trimming and J lost 6 bases; unmatched junction nucleotides: 3. CDR1 SGDLS and CDR2 YYNGEE come from the germline V gene. The DNA of the CDR3 is TGTGCCAGCAGCGTAGAGGCGGGAGGGCCCGGGGAGCTGTTTTTT. Translation gives CASSVEAGGPGELFF.

The chain has TRBV6-1 and TRBJ2-5, with 10 bases aligning to TRBD1. The length of the CDR3 is 16 residues. V gave up 3 bases and J gave up 3 bases; unmatched junction bases: 7. Germline lookup yields CDR1 MNHNS and CDR2 SASEGT. CDR3 nucleotide sequence: TGTGCCAGCAGTGATGTGGGACAGGGGTTGGAAGAGACCCAGTACTTC. This sequence encodes CASSDVGQGLEETQYF.

This clone was recorded once. The genes are TRBV10-3 and TRBJ2-1; TRBD2 might be the D (6 bases). V lost 9 bases to trimming and J lost 3 bases, with 24 bases between them. The germline V gene encodes CDR1 ENHRY and CDR2 SYGVKD. This CDR3 contains 17 residues. The CDR3 is CAIQKGAWDLDYNEQFF. The CDR3 bases are TGTGCCATTCAAAAAGGCGCCTGGGACTTAGACTACAATGAGCAGTTCTTC.

This chain connects TRBV5-1 to TRBJ2-7; 7 bases agree with TRBD2. The CDR3 length is 15 residues. Germline V gives CDR1 SGHRS, CDR2 YFSETQ. V trimming: 4 bases; J trimming: 2 bases; junction bases outside the gene matches: 9. The DNA for the CDR3 is TGCGCCAGCAGCCGACCCGTTGCGGGAGCCTACGAGCAGTACTTC. This codes for CASSRPVAGAYEQYF.

This clone is a singleton in its sample. The J gene is TRBJ2-7, the V gene TRBV2; 9 bases line up with TRBD2. Germline V gene sequence: CDR1 SNHLY, CDR2 FYNNEI. After removal of 3 bases from V and 6 bases from J, the junction contained 9 bases not matched to a gene. The CDR3 runs to 15 residues. CDR3 bases: TGTGCCAGCAGTGAGTTTGTTAGCGGGAGTAGCGAGCAGTACTTC. The encoded protein is CASSEFVSGSSEQYF.

The chain uses TRBV5-1 and TRBJ2-5; D is possibly TRBD1 (6 bases). V shed 5 bases and J shed 3 bases, with 14 bases lying between them. Germline lookup yields CDR1 SGHRS and CDR2 YFSETQ. This CDR3 is built from 14 residues. DNA of the CDR3: TGCGCCAGCAGTTCCCCACAGGGAAAAGAGACCCAGTACTTC. As protein: CASSSPQGKETQYF.

The rearrangement uses TRBV14 and TRBJ2-1, with 8 bases lining up with TRBD1. Germline loops: CDR1 SGHDN, CDR2 FVKESK. CDR3 size: 15 residues. Trimming took 5 bases from V and 4 from J; bases not matched to a gene: 7. In DNA, the CDR3 is TGTGCCAGCAGCAGCCGGGACAGGTTTTACAATGAGCAGTTCTTC. Translation gives CASSSRDRFYNEQFF.

The chain recombines TRBV28 with TRBJ1-2, with D uncertain. The V gene's germline CDR1 is MDHEN and CDR2 SYDVKM. This CDR3 comprises 10 residues. V lost 5 bases, J lost 8 bases, and 6 bases lay in between. The DNA for the CDR3 is TGTGCCAGCAGTGGGAGAGGCTACACCTTC. Its translation is CASSGRGYTF.

The chain couples TRBV28 to TRBJ2-3, with D unresolved. Germline V gene sequence: CDR1 MDHEN, CDR2 SYDVKM. Trimming left V 7 bases short and J 0 bases short, with 11 bases between. This CDR3 is built from 14 residues. In DNA, the CDR3 is TGTGCCAGCACAACACCCAGGAGCACAGATACGCAGTATTTT. Protein product: CASTTPRSTDTQYF. The variable domain in full, with the rest retrieved from reference TRBV28 and TRBJ2-3, is DVKVTQSSRYLVKRTGEKVFLECVQDMDHENMFWYRQDPGLGLRLIYFSYDVKMKEKGDIPEGYSVSREKKERFSLILESASTNQTSMYLCASTTPRSTDTQYFGPGTRLTVL.

This clone appeared a few times. This rearrangement joins TRBV11-2 to TRBJ2-6, with TRBD1 identical over 8 bases. V shed 3 bases, J shed 4 bases, and the junction held 11 bases outside the gene matches. This CDR3 spans 18 amino acids. Germline CDR1 is SGHAT and CDR2 is FQNNGV. CDR3 residues: CASSFESQGAPGANVLTF. Written as DNA, the CDR3 is TGTGCCAGCAGCTTTGAATCGCAGGGGGCGCCCGGGGCCAACGTCCTGACTTTC.

The chain is built from TRBV7-9 and TRBJ2-1; TRBD2 matches 8 bases. V shed 2 bases and J 9 bases; nucleotides not matched to a gene: 18. Per the germline V gene, CDR1 is SEHNR and CDR2 is FQNEAQ (reference sequence). The CDR3 spans 18 residues. CDR3 residues: CASSLRGLAGLKRIEQFF. In DNA form, the CDR3 reads TGTGCCAGCAGCTTAAGGGGGTTAGCGGGATTGAAACGGATTGAGCAGTTCTTC.

A single count supports this clone. This chain connects TRBV6-5 to TRBJ2-1, with D perhaps matching TRBD2 (5 bases). V was clipped by 5 bases and J by 2 bases, with 10 bases between them. The V gene's germline CDR1 is MNHEY and CDR2 SVGAGI. This CDR3 comprises 14 residues. In nucleotides, the CDR3 is TGTGCCAGCAGTCGGTCCGGGACCTACAATGAGCAGTTCTTC. Residues: CASSRSGTYNEQFF.

V gene TRBV19 combines with J gene TRBJ2-7; TRBD1 agrees at 7 bases. Germline trimming cut 5 bases from V and 2 bases from J; bases unmatched to any gene: 9. The CDR3 has 15 residues. From germline, CDR1 is LNHDA and CDR2 SQIVND (reference sequence). The CDR3 here is CASSGKRGGPYEQYF. In nucleotides, the CDR3 is TGTGCCAGTAGTGGAAAAAGAGGGGGCCCCTACGAGCAGTACTTC.

The chain joins TRBV5-4 to TRBJ2-2; 12 nucleotides agree with TRBD2. This CDR3 region has 16 residues. Germline V gives CDR1 SGHNT, CDR2 YYREEE (reference sequence). V lost 4 bases, J lost 7 bases, and 8 bases stayed unmatched. CDR3 DNA: TGTGCCAGCAGCATATTGACTAGCGGGAGCCACGGGGAGCTGTTTTTT. It yields the protein CASSILTSGSHGELFF. Supplemented by reference TRBV5-4 and TRBJ2-2, the full variable domain reads ETGVTQSPTHLIKTRGQQVTLRCSSQSGHNTVSWYQQALGQGPQFIFQYYREEENGRGNFPPRFSGLQFPNYSSELNVNALELDDSALYLCASSILTSGSHGELFFGEGSRLTVL.

CDR3 DNA sequence: TGTGCCTGGAGTGAGCCCGGCGAGCAGTACTTC. It translates to CAWSEPGEQYF. This rearrangement joins TRBV30 to TRBJ2-7; D remains unclear. This CDR3 spans 11 amino acids. V was clipped by 1 base and J by 6 bases, with 7 bases between them. The germline gives CDR1 GTSNPN, CDR2 SVGIG (reference sequence). Full variable domain (outside the CDR3, taken from reference TRBV30 and TRBJ2-7): SQTIHQWPATLVQPVGSPLSLECTVEGTSNPNLYWYRQAAGRGLQLLFYSVGIGQISSEVPQNLSASRPQDRQFILSSKKLLLSDSGFYLCAWSEPGEQYFGPGTRLTVT.

This chain connects TRBV9 to TRBJ2-2, with TRBD2 matching over 14 bases. Unmatched junction bases numbered 3, after V lost 0 bases and J lost 5 bases. Germline-derived CDR1 and CDR2 are SGDLS and YYNGEE. The length of the CDR3 is 17 residues. The CDR3 nucleotides read TGTGCCAGCAGCGTAGACGGGACTAGCGGGAGAACCGGGGAGCTGTTTTTT. Its protein is CASSVDGTSGRTGELFF. Variable domain in full (rest from reference TRBV9 and TRBJ2-2): DSGVTQTPKHLITATGQRVTLRCSPRSGDLSVYWYQQSLDQGLQFLIQYYNGEERAKGNILERFSAQQFPDLHSELNLSSLELGDSALYFCASSVDGTSGRTGELFFGEGSRLTVL.